This T cell receptor (beta chain) was obtained from a study of shared clonotypes between healthy human individuals. TCRdb keeps only in-frame clones here, not all; method: immunoSEQ multiplex PCR. The sample records around 620,000 clones, approximately 95% being singletons. Germline V gives CDR1 MDHEN, CDR2 SYDVKM. The CDR3 runs to 16 residues. J gave up 2 bases and V 5 bases, and 7 bases lay outside the gene matches. CD8 cells classed as naive were CD45RO-negative and positively selected for CCR7, excluding terminally differentiated effector memory CD45RA+ cells. Source material: naive CD8+ T cells sorted from blood. This TCR came from a woman aged 30 to 39 in good health. The J gene is TRBJ2-1, the V gene TRBV28; 9 bases map to TRBD2. The CDR3 is CASSPLSGRAYNEQFF. CDR3 sequence (DNA): TGTGCCAGCAGTCCCCTTAGCGGGAGAGCCTACAATGAGCAGTTCTTC. Full variable domain (remainder filled in from reference TRBV28 and TRBJ2-1): DVKVTQSSRYLVKRTGEKVFLECVQDMDHENMFWYRQDPGLGLRLIYFSYDVKMKEKGDIPEGYSVSREKKERFSLILESASTNQTSMYLCASSPLSGRAYNEQFFGPGTRLTVL.